This T cell receptor (beta chain) was captured by sequencing in a study of sequential checkpoint blockade in melanoma (dated by TCRdb to about 2019). Regarding the research as a whole: Patients were assigned by 1:1 randomization to either first-line nivolumab followed by ipilimumab (arm A) or ipilimumab followed by nivolumab (arm B). Both trial sequences were followed by maintenance nivolumab. TCRbeta immunosequencing was performed on DNA from roughly 90 pretreatment melanoma tumor samples. For 20 to 25 patients, matched tumor biopsies were obtained before treatment and at week 13, following single-agent nivolumab (arm A) or ipilimumab (arm B). The same lesion was the source of around 80% of the matched pre- and post-treatment tumor biopsy pairs. The full study reports these points: Within-arm analyses of tumor T-cell fraction were constrained by small sample sizes and reduced statistical power. Larger, independent patient cohorts are needed to validate the response-prediction model that combines TCR metrics and mutation burden. In the nivolumab-first arm (arm A), pretreatment tumor TIL clonality was associated with response (P = .04). PD-L1 staining and CD8+ T-cell counts correlated with tumor T-cell fraction and clonality, whereas mutational load did not. Clinical benefit was about 30 times more likely to be achieved by patients whose tumor T-cell fraction and clonality increased by week 13.

CDR1 and CDR2, per the germline V gene, are SGHNT and YENEEA. The CDR3 runs 15 amino acids, cysteine and phenylalanine included. Solely the CDR3 DNA is kept, with 45 bases framed from the first base. Trimming at the junction amounts to 5 bases on V and 0 bases on J, and the germline ends lie 11 bases apart. TCRbeta CDR3 regions were immunosequenced from genomic DNA with the immunoSEQ Assay. Before high-throughput sequencing, genomic DNA was amplified using bias-controlled multiplex PCR. The study's processing was this. To quantify the absolute abundance of each unique TCRbeta CDR3 region, the sequences were collapsed and filtered. Clonality, defined as 1 minus Pielou's evenness, was calculated using only productive rearrangements. Tumor T-cell fraction was calculated by normalizing TCRbeta template counts to usable DNA, which was estimated from several housekeeping genes. Clones with significantly greater frequencies in on-treatment versus baseline samples were identified using a previously published method. In TCRdb, the immuneACCESS table is reduced to in-frame sequences with V and J assigned. These tables do not hold every clone; where another copy was compared, an unresolved V gene accounts for under half, and the others remain unexplained. The V and J calls and clone size come from that table; D and trimming were worked out from the DNA. The sample table shows fewer than 5,500 clones, and 15% to 20% are seen once. Clones ranked in the top ten supply roughly 8.1% of the sample.

On this clone itself: Which antigen it targets is not known. No base quality values were provided; no much bigger clone lies one nucleotide off.

The sample's treatment or condition, from its label and the paper: randomized to nivolumab then ipilimumab (arm A) or the reverse (arm B). None of the patients in the trial had previously been given DNA-damaging chemotherapy. CheckMate 064, a randomized, open-label phase II trial of sequential checkpoint blockade, was the source of the samples, all of which came from patients with melanoma. Tumor TCR sequencing used genomic DNA from formalin-fixed paraffin-embedded (FFPE) tissue samples. The chain uses TRBV11-3 and TRBJ1-3, with the identity of the D gene unclear. Sequencing was performed on tumor tissue (inferred from file names), taken from a patient given nivolumab and ipilimumab in sequence. The TCR sequence derives from a human donor with melanoma. The DNA reads TGTGCCAGCAGCCCAACCGGGAGCTCTGGAAACACCATATATTTT. Its translation is CASSPTGSSGNTIYF.